Given below is one T cell receptor beta chain in context. Its target is not known. This specimen comes from a study of T cells in Graves' hyperthyroidism and ophthalmopathy. The study's findings and limits: Onset of ophthalmopathy came a median approximately 6 months after the model predicted it. Within blood appeared most thyroid clonotypes that had expanded above 0.001.

Exclusion of patients followed from uncontrolled infection, other autoimmune disease, pregnancy or lactation. When hyperthyroidism was first diagnosed, the blood sample was taken, preceding any ophthalmopathy symptoms. Regions amplified from RNA transcripts were the TCR beta CDR3 regions. First-round RT-PCR of the TCR CDR3 relied on the HTBI primer set. MiXCR, applied by TCRdb to the multiplex PCR reads, yields one record per CDR3 protein. The table has around 700,000 distinct CDR3 sequences, roughly a sixth seen once. The source is a woman between 45 and 60 years old with Graves' hyperthyroidism that later progressed to Graves' ophthalmopathy. Sequencing input: blood.

The DNA of the CDR3 is TGCGCCAGCAGCCGTTTAGGCGACAGACACACAGATACGCAGTATTTT. Its protein is CASSRLGDRHTDTQYF. The chain recombines TRBV5-1 with TRBJ2-3; possible D gene TRBD1, 5 bases. Per the germline V gene, CDR1 is SGHRS and CDR2 is YFSETQ. The CDR3 length is 16 residues. V was pared by 4 bases and J by 2 bases, with 17 bases between.